Listed here is a single T cell receptor (beta chain). What it binds is unknown. CDR1 MNHEY and CDR2 SMNVEV come from the germline V gene (reference sequence). The CDR3 is made up of 15 amino acids. The V segment lost 5 bases and the J segment 4 bases; nucleotides outside the gene matches: 7. The sampling schedule covered blood at baseline, cycle 4 day 1, and cycle 7 day 1. The data belong to a study of OX40 agonist ivuxolimab in advanced cancers. On the study more broadly: In this trial design, patients received ivuxolimab intravenously at 0.01 to 10 mg/kg every 2 weeks. Among those enrolled, mean age was about 62 years (range about 23 to 79) and approximately 80% were male.

Study-level points and caveats: Relative to CD4+, CD8+ T cells held more expanded clones on average.

Method: immunoSEQ multiplex PCR; TCRdb's copy keeps in-frame clones and lacks some. This repertoire shows about 72,000 clones, 85% to 90% found once; its top ten account for around 0.92%. This TCR was recovered from an adult with an advanced solid tumor such as melanoma, head and neck, liver or kidney cancer. The chain carries TRBV27 and TRBJ1-2; 10 bases fit TRBD1. The input for sequencing was CD4+ or CD8+ T cells sorted from blood, taken in a trial of the OX40 agonist ivuxolimab. The CDR3 loop is CASSPGQGTPYGYTF. For the CDR3, the DNA is TGTGCCAGCAGTCCGGGACAGGGGACCCCCTATGGCTACACCTTC.